This T cell receptor beta chain was found in a study of blood T cell repertoires in COVID-19. J gave up 10 bases and V 2 bases, and 11 bases lay outside the gene matches. Germline V CDR1 and CDR2: SGHNT, YYREEE (reference sequence). The CDR3 covers 16 residues. Sequencing used immunoSEQ multiplex PCR; TCRdb keeps in-frame clones, though not all of them. The table records roughly 260,000 clones, less than 90% of them present only once. The clonotype originates from a man in his 60s who had recovered from COVID-19. The rearrangement links TRBV5-4 to TRBJ2-3; TRBD1 agrees at 12 bases. Sequencing used peripheral blood. As DNA, the CDR3 is TGTGCCAGCAGCTTCGATCCGGGACAGGGGGCTGCTGCGCAGTATTTT. Translating gives CASSFDPGQGAAAQYF.